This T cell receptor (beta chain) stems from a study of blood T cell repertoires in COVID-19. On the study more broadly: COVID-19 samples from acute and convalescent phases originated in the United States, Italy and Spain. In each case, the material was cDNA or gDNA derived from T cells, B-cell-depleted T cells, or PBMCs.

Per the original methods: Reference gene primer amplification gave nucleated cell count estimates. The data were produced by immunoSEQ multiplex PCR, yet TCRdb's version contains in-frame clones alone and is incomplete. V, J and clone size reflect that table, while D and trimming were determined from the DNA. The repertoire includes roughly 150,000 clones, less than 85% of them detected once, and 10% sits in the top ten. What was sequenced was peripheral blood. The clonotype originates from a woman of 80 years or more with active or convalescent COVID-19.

CDR3 sequence reads: CASSFSGRSNNEQFF. The CDR3 DNA is TGTGCCAGCAGCTTTAGCGGGAGGTCGAACAATGAGCAGTTCTTC. The rearrangement links TRBV7-6 to TRBJ2-1; TRBD2 agrees at 10 bases. J was trimmed by 5 bases and V by 3 bases; bases with no gene match: 4. The germline CDR1 and CDR2 sequences are SGHVS and FNYEAQ. This CDR3 region has 15 residues.